Each of the 22 T cell receptor beta chains below was sequenced from the same sample in a study of T cells expressing NK-cell markers. TCRdb re-called the 5' RACE reads, yielding one record per CDR3 amino acid sequence without DNA. In all, the sample yields some 300,000 distinct CDR3 sequences. The sequenced sample consisted of blood T cells: a sorted CD56 or NKG2C T cell subset, CD4+ or CD8+ T cells, or bulk PBMC T cells (not recorded which). Source of these receptors: a man aged 18 to 29 in good health.

V is TRBV4-1 and J is TRBJ2-6; lacking DNA, the TRBD2 call made by TCRdb goes unchecked. In germline, CDR1 is MGHRA, CDR2 YSYEKL. The CDR3 is made up of 17 amino acids. CDR3 in amino acids: CASSHAGGPAGANVLTF.

This chain uses TRBV12-3 or TRBV12-4 with TRBJ1-5; TCRdb gives TRBD1 as the D gene, but with no DNA this cannot be confirmed. This CDR3 has 16 amino acids. This CDR3 reads CASSDLGRDGGQPQHF.

The V call is TRBV11-2, the J call TRBJ1-1; the TCRdb call, TRBD1, lacks DNA for checking. This CDR3 spans 15 amino acids. CDR1 is SGHAT, CDR2 FQNNGV, per germline. The CDR3 sequence is CASSLGDRSYTEAFF.

The V call is TRBV6-2 or TRBV6-3, the J call TRBJ2-7; TCRdb proposes TRBD1, but this gene call is untestable without DNA. Germline CDR1 reads MNHEY; CDR2 reads SVGEGT. The CDR3 length is 16 residues. This CDR3 is CASSYLSRDHAYEQYF.

The chain links TRBV15 to TRBJ2-7; TCRdb proposes TRBD2, but this gene call is untestable without DNA. CDR3 size: 17 residues. Germline V gene lookup returns CDR1 LNHNV and CDR2 YYDKDF (reference sequence). The CDR3 sequence is CATSRDLIGTGTYEQYF.

This chain links TRBV12-3 or TRBV12-4 with TRBJ2-1; absent DNA, TCRdb's TRBD1 call cannot be checked. This CDR3 has 13 amino acids. The CDR3: CASSWTTYNEQFF.

The CDR3 spells CASSNETAPGDETQYF. The genes are TRBV19 and TRBJ2-5; TCRdb selects TRBD1, and the lack of DNA leaves this call unchecked. CDR3 length equals 16 residues. Germline V gives CDR1 LNHDA, CDR2 SQIVND (reference sequence).

This chain joins TRBV9 and TRBJ2-2. The CDR3 has 15 amino acids. Germline V CDR1 and CDR2: SGDLS, YYNGEE. CDR3 sequence: CASSVGLADTGELFF.

The chain recombines TRBV27 with TRBJ2-7; TCRdb's D call of TRBD1 is untestable without DNA. The CDR3 has 15 amino acids. CDR1 is MNHEY, CDR2 SMNVEV, per germline (reference sequence). The CDR3 is CASSPGQEISYEQYF.

The chain employs TRBV30 and TRBJ2-1; the D gene TCRdb calls, TRBD2, cannot be checked with no DNA. The length of the CDR3 is 15 residues. Germline V CDR1 and CDR2: GTSNPN, SVGIG (reference sequence). This CDR3 reads CAWRSGSTFRDEQFF.

The chain has TRBV9 and TRBJ2-2. This CDR3 contains 14 residues. The germline V gene has CDR1 SGDLS and CDR2 YYNGEE. The CDR3 reads CASSPRTGSRELFF.

The chain recombines TRBV30 with TRBJ2-1. The CDR3 is made up of 13 amino acids. Germline V gene sequence: CDR1 GTSNPN, CDR2 SVGIG (reference sequence). The CDR3 spells CAWSAVGYNEQFF.

This sequence joins TRBV9 and TRBJ2-7; no DNA is available, so the TRBD2 call from TCRdb remains unchecked. Germline lookup yields CDR1 SGDLS and CDR2 YYNGEE. The CDR3 consists of 16 residues. This chain's CDR3 is CASSVEPETSGYEQYF.

This chain links TRBV29-1 with TRBJ1-4; TCRdb picks TRBD1, but there is no DNA to check that call. The CDR3 consists of 14 residues. The germline gives CDR1 SQVTM, CDR2 ANQGSEA. CDR3 region: CSVLQQGIGEKLFF.

V and J are TRBV19 and TRBJ2-6; the D gene TCRdb calls, TRBD2, cannot be checked with no DNA. Germline V gene lookup returns CDR1 LNHDA and CDR2 SQIVND (reference sequence). The CDR3 runs 16 residues. The CDR3 loop reads CASTPRARSGANVLTF.

The V call is TRBV7-9, the J call TRBJ1-2; TCRdb lists TRBD1, though no DNA is available to test this call. Germline V CDR1 and CDR2: SEHNR, FQNEAQ (reference sequence). CDR3 size: 14 residues. CDR3: CASSEGQGNHGYTF. Full variable domain (outside the CDR3, taken from reference TRBV7-9 and TRBJ1-2): DTGVSQNPRHKITKRGQNVTFRCDPISEHNRLYWYRQTLGQGPEFLTYFQNEAQLEKSRLLSDRFSAERPKGSFSTLEIQRTEQGDSAMYLCASSEGQGNHGYTFGSGTRLTVV.

This chain links TRBV29-1 with TRBJ1-1. The V gene's germline CDR1 is SQVTM and CDR2 ANQGSEA. This CDR3 is 11 amino acids long. CDR3 region: CSVAVRTEAFF.

The CDR3 protein is CATSVYGEQFF. This chain links TRBV24-1 with TRBJ2-1. The CDR3 runs 11 residues. Per germline, CDR1 KGHDR and CDR2 SFDVKD.

The chain carries TRBV20-1 and TRBJ1-2; without DNA, the TCRdb call of TRBD1 cannot be checked. The germline V gene has CDR1 DFQATT and CDR2 SNEGSKA (reference sequence). The CDR3 has 15 residues. Here the CDR3 reads CSARTRTGGSLGYTF.

The J gene is TRBJ2-3, the V gene TRBV9; absent DNA, TCRdb's TRBD2 call cannot be checked. Germline CDR1 and CDR2: SGDLS and YYNGEE. CDR3 length: 11 residues. The CDR3: CASSREDTQYF.

The chain carries TRBV6-5 and TRBJ1-2; TCRdb reports TRBD1, a call that lacks DNA to check it against. The germline V gene has CDR1 MNHEY and CDR2 SVGAGI. This CDR3 is 15 amino acids long. CDR3 sequence: CASRPFDRANYGYTF.

The chain recombines TRBV5-1 with TRBJ2-3. The CDR3 is 14 amino acids. Looked up from germline, CDR1 is SGHRS and CDR2 is YFSETQ. The CDR3 protein is CASSQDGIADTQYF.